The 15 T cell receptor beta chains listed next were all sequenced from one sample in a study of STAT5B mutations in CD4+ large granular lymphocyte leukemia. Using immunoSEQ multiplex PCR, the repertoire was profiled, and TCRdb retains in-frame clones only, with some absent. The sample yields 23,000 or so clones, about 79% seen once. The sequencing sample was made of CD4+ T cells from blood buffy coats. The receptors derive from a human donor in good health.

The CDR3 protein is CASSPFTDTQYF. The DNA of the CDR3 is TGTGCCAGCAGCCCCTTCACAGATACGCAGTATTTT. This chain joins TRBV9 and TRBJ2-3; no firm D call. V lost 4 bases and J 2 bases, leaving 5 bases between the germline ends. The CDR3 totals 12 residues. Germline CDR1 is SGDLS and CDR2 is YYNGEE.

Here the CDR3 reads CASSPRKQSSNTGELFF. DNA of the CDR3: TGTGCCAGCAGCCCCCGTAAGCAGAGTTCGAACACCGGGGAGCTGTTTTTT. The chain employs TRBV11-3 and TRBJ2-2, with no clear D. CDR1 and CDR2 (germline): SGHNT, YENEEA. Trimming took 5 bases from V and 0 from J, leaving 16 bases between them. The CDR3 length is 17 residues.

This CDR3 is CASSLGRYDYEQYF. Written as DNA, the CDR3 is TGTGCCAGCAGCTTAGGACGGTATGACTACGAGCAGTACTTC. The chain employs TRBV7-2 and TRBJ2-7; D gene ambiguous. Germline loops: CDR1 SGHTA, CDR2 FQGNSA. Trimming stripped 1 base from V and 3 bases from J, with 10 bases between. The CDR3 is 14 amino acids.

The sample holds one count of this clone. V and J are TRBV27 and TRBJ2-7, with a weak D call TRBD2 (5 bases). CDR3 length equals 15 residues. CDR1 and CDR2 (germline): MNHEY, SMNVEV (reference sequence). The V end was cut by 4 bases, the J end by 0 bases, with 13 bases between. The CDR3 is CASSSRTAFSYEQYF. In nucleotides, the CDR3 is TGTGCCAGCAGTTCTCGGACTGCTTTCTCCTACGAGCAGTACTTC.

The genes are TRBV29-1 and TRBJ2-5; D is unresolved. CDR3 length: 13 amino acids. CDR1 is SQVTM, CDR2 ANQGSEA, per germline. V was clipped by 1 base and J by 3 bases, with 9 bases between them. Here the CDR3 DNA reads TGCAGCGTTGAAGGTGGTTCAGAAGAGACCCAGTACTTC. This translates into CSVEGGSEETQYF.

This clone was seen more than once but under ten times. The chain carries TRBV7-9 and TRBJ1-5, with 8 bases aligning to TRBD1. The CDR3 runs 15 residues. With V trimmed by 3 bases and J by 4 bases, 5 bases remained unmatched. Per germline, CDR1 SEHNR and CDR2 FQNEAQ (reference sequence). Here the CDR3 DNA reads TGTGCCAGCAGCTTTGGACAGGGAGGGAATCAGCCCCAGCATTTT. Protein: CASSFGQGGNQPQHF.

The V call is TRBV6-6, the J call TRBJ1-4; D not resolved. Germline V gene sequence: CDR1 MNHNY, CDR2 SVGAGI (reference sequence). CDR3 length equals 13 residues. V lost 8 bases and J 7 bases, leaving 14 bases between the germline ends. CDR3 nucleotides: TGTGCCAGCGTCTCCGCTGGAGGTGAAAAACTGTTTTTT. Translating gives CASVSAGGEKLFF.

This rearrangement joins TRBV7-8 to TRBJ2-3; D uncertain. This CDR3 region has 13 residues. V lost 5 bases and J 4 bases, leaving 10 bases between the germline ends. CDR1 and CDR2 from the germline V gene are SGHVS and FQNEAQ. The CDR3 region is CASSPPRSDTQYF. The DNA of the CDR3 is TGTGCCAGCAGCCCTCCAAGGTCAGATACGCAGTATTTT.

The rearrangement links TRBV2 to TRBJ1-5, with D hard to call. The CDR3 covers 12 residues. V was pared by 2 bases and J by 9 bases, with 8 bases between. The germline V gene encodes CDR1 SNHLY and CDR2 FYNNEI. The CDR3 loop is CASSEFPPPQHF. DNA of the CDR3: TGTGCCAGCAGTGAATTCCCCCCGCCCCAGCATTTT. Supplemented by reference TRBV2 and TRBJ1-5, the full variable domain reads EPEVTQTPSHQVTQMGQEVILRCVPISNHLYFYWYRQILGQKVEFLVSFYNNEISEKSEIFDDQFSVERPDGSNFTLKIRSTKLEDSAMYFCASSEFPPPQHFGDGTRLSIL.

This chain uses TRBV27 with TRBJ1-4, with 8 bases matching TRBD1. The CDR3 extends over 14 amino acids. The junction had 3 bases not matched to a gene; V was cut back by 2 bases and J by 7 bases. From germline, CDR1 is MNHEY and CDR2 SMNVEV (reference sequence). Here the CDR3 reads CASSLTGGVEKLFF. CDR3 bases: TGTGCCAGCAGTTTAACAGGGGGAGTTGAAAAACTGTTTTTT.

The chain links TRBV5-6 to TRBJ2-7; 7 bases are a match to TRBD2. After removal of 2 bases from V and 9 bases from J, the junction contained 5 bases not matched to a gene. CDR3 length: 12 amino acids. Germline values: CDR1 SGHDT, CDR2 YYEEEE. CDR3 protein: CASSFMGGVQYF. In DNA form, the CDR3 reads TGTGCCAGCAGCTTTATGGGAGGGGTGCAGTACTTC.

The DNA of the CDR3 is TGTGCCTGGAGTGCGGAGTACGCTGAGCAGTTCTTC. It yields the protein CAWSAEYAEQFF. The chain links TRBV30 to TRBJ2-1; D gene unclear. Between the trimmed V and J ends, which lost 1 base and 9 bases, there was a span of 10 bases. Germline-derived CDR1 and CDR2 are GTSNPN and SVGIG (reference sequence). The CDR3 runs 12 residues. Drawing the rest from reference TRBV30 and TRBJ2-1, the complete variable domain is SQTIHQWPATLVQPVGSPLSLECTVEGTSNPNLYWYRQAAGRGLQLLFYSVGIGQISSEVPQNLSASRPQDRQFILSSKKLLLSDSGFYLCAWSAEYAEQFFGPGTRLTVL.

The rearrangement links TRBV7-9 to TRBJ1-3, with D hard to call. CDR3 length: 15 residues. Germline V gene data show CDR1 as SEHNR and CDR2 as FQNEAQ (reference sequence). V lost 3 bases to trimming and J lost 0 bases, with 9 bases between them. CDR3: CASSLLDSSGNTIYF. The DNA for the CDR3 is TGTGCCAGCAGCTTGCTGGACTCCTCTGGAAACACCATATATTTT.

The chain has TRBV4-1 and TRBJ2-2; D gene ambiguous. This CDR3 has 14 amino acids. Germline-derived CDR1 and CDR2 are MGHRA and YSYEKL. The ends were cut back, 4 bases at V and 0 bases at J, with 6 bases in the middle. The CDR3 here is CASSRLPNTGELFF. CDR3 DNA: TGCGCCAGCAGCCGCCTCCCGAACACCGGGGAGCTGTTTTTT.

There are a few counts of this clone. The CDR3 loop is CSVEDLYGRAGGYGYTF. The CDR3 bases are TGCAGCGTTGAAGATCTCTACGGACGGGCAGGGGGCTATGGCTACACCTTC. The rearrangement links TRBV29-1 to TRBJ1-2, with TRBD1 identical over 7 bases. Looked up from germline, CDR1 is SQVTM and CDR2 is ANQGSEA. V was clipped by 0 bases and J by 4 bases; unmatched bases: 14. CDR3 size: 17 residues. Full variable domain (remainder filled in from reference TRBV29-1 and TRBJ1-2): SAVISQKPSRDICQRGTSLTIQCQVDSQVTMMFWYRQQPGQSLTLIATANQGSEATYESGFVIDKFPISRPNLTFSTLTVSNMSPEDSSIYLCSVEDLYGRAGGYGYTFGSGTRLTVV.